The 2 T cell receptor beta chains presented below share a single source sample, sequenced in a study of regulatory T cells in long-lasting Graves disease. Construction of the TCR beta libraries employed iRepertoire HTBI primers in conjunction with Arm-PCR of CDR3 regions. TCRdb re-called the multiplex PCR reads with MiXCR, one entry per CDR3 protein. This table has roughly 430,000 distinct CDR3 sequences, about 17% appearing once. Indicated time point: newly diagnosed GD, antithyroid drugs for less than 3 months. The TCR library used RNA extracted from PBMCs. The sample was also linked to a second study, of T cells in Graves' hyperthyroidism and ophthalmopathy.

Sequenced material: peripheral blood mononuclear cells (PBMCs), taken at new diagnosis, from a patient treated with antithyroid drugs. The source of these receptors is a woman aged 25 to 39 with Graves disease.

This clonotype showed up many times. This rearrangement joins TRBV2 to TRBJ2-5, with 10 bases fitting TRBD1. Trimming cost V 6 bases and J 2 bases; bases outside gene matches: 9. Germline V gene sequence: CDR1 SNHLY, CDR2 FYNNEI. The CDR3 has 16 residues. CDR3 residues: CASSAPDRGWQETQYF. The CDR3, as DNA: TGTGCCAGCAGCGCACCGGACAGGGGGTGGCAAGAGACCCAGTACTTC.

V is TRBV5-5 and J is TRBJ1-1, with D possibly being TRBD1 (6 bases). The length of the CDR3 is 14 residues. Trimming took off 2 bases at V and 4 bases at J, with 12 bases between the two ends. The germline V gene encodes CDR1 SGHKS and CDR2 YYEKEE (reference sequence). CDR3 in DNA: TGTGCCAGCAGCTTTCCGGACAGAGGCACTGAAGCTTTCTTT. Its translation: CASSFPDRGTEAFF.